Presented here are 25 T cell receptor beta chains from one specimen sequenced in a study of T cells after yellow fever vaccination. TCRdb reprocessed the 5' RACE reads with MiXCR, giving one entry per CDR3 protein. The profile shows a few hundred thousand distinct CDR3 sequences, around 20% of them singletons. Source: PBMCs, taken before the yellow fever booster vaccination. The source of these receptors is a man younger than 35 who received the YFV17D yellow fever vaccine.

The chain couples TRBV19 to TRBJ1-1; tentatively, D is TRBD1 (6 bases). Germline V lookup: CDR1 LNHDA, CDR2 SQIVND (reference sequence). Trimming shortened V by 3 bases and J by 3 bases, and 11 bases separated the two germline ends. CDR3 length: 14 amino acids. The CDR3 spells CASSMVGGYTEAFF. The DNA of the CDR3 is TGTGCCAGTAGTATGGTGGGGGGCTACACTGAAGCTTTCTTT.

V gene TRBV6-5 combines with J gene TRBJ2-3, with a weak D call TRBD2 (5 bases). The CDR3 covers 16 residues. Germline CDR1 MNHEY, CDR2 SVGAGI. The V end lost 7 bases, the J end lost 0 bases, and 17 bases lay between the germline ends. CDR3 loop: CASIRDPASSTDTQYF. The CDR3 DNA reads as TGTGCCAGCATCCGGGATCCAGCGTCTAGCACAGATACGCAGTATTTT.

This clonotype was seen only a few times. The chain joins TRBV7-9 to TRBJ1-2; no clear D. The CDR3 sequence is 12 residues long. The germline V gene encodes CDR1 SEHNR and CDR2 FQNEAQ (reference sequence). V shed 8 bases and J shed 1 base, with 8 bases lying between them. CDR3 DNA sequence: TGTGCCAGCCAGCGGGATAACTATGGCTACACCTTC. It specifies CASQRDNYGYTF. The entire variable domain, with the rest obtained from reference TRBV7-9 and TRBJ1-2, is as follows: DTGVSQNPRHKITKRGQNVTFRCDPISEHNRLYWYRQTLGQGPEFLTYFQNEAQLEKSRLLSDRFSAERPKGSFSTLEIQRTEQGDSAMYLCASQRDNYGYTFGSGTRLTVV.

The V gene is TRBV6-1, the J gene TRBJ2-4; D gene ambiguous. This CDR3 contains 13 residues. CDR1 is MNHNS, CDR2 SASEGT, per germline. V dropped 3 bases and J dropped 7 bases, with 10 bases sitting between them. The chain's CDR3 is CASSEPQDNIQYF. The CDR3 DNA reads TGTGCCAGCAGTGAGCCCCAAGATAACATTCAGTACTTC.

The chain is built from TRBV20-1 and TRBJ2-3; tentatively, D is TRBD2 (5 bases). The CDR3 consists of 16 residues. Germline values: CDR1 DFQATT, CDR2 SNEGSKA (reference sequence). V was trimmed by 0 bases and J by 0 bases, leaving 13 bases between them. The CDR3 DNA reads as TGCAGTGCTAGAGATCCGTCGCGGGCAAGCACAGATACGCAGTATTTT. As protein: CSARDPSRASTDTQYF.

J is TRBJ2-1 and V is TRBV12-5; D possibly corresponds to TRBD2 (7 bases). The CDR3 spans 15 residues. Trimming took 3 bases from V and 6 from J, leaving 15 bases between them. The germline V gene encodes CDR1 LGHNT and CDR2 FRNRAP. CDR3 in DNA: TGTGCTAGTGGTTTTGCAAGGGGGGGCCGCAATGAGCAGTTCTTC. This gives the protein CASGFARGGRNEQFF. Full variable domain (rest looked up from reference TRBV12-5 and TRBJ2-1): DARVTQTPRHKVTEMGQEVTMRCQPILGHNTVFWYRQTMMQGLELLAYFRNRAPLDDSGMPKDRFSAEMPDATLATLKIQPSEPRDSAVYFCASGFARGGRNEQFFGPGTRLTVL.

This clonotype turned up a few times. The DNA of the CDR3 is TGCAGCGTTGAAGTAGGCAGGGGTGGACAGCAGTACTTC. Its protein product is CSVEVGRGGQQYF. This chain connects TRBV29-1 to TRBJ2-7; D might be TRBD1 (6 bases). Trimming stripped 1 base from V and 8 bases from J, with 15 bases between. CDR1 is SQVTM and CDR2 is ANQGSEA in the germline V gene. The CDR3 totals 13 residues.

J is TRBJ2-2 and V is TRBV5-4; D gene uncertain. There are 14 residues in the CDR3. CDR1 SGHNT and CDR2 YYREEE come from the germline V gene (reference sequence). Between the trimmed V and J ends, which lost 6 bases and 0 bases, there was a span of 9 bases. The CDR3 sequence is CASNPAPNTGELFF. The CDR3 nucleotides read TGTGCCAGCAACCCGGCCCCGAACACCGGGGAGCTGTTTTTT. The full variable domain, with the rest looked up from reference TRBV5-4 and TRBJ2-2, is ETGVTQSPTHLIKTRGQQVTLRCSSQSGHNTVSWYQQALGQGPQFIFQYYREEENGRGNFPPRFSGLQFPNYSSELNVNALELDDSALYLCASNPAPNTGELFFGEGSRLTVL.

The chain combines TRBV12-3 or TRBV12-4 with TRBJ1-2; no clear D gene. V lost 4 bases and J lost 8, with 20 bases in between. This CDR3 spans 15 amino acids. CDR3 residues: CASSSYPGGGRGYTF. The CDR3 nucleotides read TGTGCCAGCAGTTCCTATCCGGGTGGCGGACGCGGCTACACCTTC.

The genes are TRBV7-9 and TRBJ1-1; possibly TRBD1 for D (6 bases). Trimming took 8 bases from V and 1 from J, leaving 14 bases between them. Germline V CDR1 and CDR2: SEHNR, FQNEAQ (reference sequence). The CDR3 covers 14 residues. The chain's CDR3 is CASGHRVTNTEAFF. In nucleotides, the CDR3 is TGTGCCAGCGGTCACAGGGTTACGAACACTGAAGCTTTCTTT.

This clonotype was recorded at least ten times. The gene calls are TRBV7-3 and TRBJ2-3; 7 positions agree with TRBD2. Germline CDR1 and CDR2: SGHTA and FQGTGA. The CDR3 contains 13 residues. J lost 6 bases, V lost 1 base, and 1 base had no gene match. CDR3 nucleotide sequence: TGTGCCAGCAGCTTAAGGGAGGGGGATACGCAGTATTTT. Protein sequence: CASSLREGDTQYF. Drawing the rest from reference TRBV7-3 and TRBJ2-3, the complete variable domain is GAGVSQTPSNKVTEKGKYVELRCDPISGHTALYWYRQSLGQGPEFLIYFQGTGAADDSGLPNDRFFAVRPEGSVSTLKIQRTERGDSAVYLCASSLREGDTQYFGPGTRLTVL.

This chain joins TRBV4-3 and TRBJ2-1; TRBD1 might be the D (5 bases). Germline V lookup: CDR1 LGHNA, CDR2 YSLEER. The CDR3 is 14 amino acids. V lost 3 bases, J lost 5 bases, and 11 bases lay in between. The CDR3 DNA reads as TGCGCCAGCAGCCAGATTTGGACAAACAATGAGCAGTTCTTC. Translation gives CASSQIWTNNEQFF.

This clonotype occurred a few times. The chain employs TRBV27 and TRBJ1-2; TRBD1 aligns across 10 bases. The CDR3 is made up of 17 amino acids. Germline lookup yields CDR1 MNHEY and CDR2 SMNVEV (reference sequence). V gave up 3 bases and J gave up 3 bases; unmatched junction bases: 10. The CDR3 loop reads CASSFIGTGARDYGYTF. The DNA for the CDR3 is TGTGCCAGCAGTTTCATTGGGACAGGGGCCAGGGACTATGGCTACACCTTC.

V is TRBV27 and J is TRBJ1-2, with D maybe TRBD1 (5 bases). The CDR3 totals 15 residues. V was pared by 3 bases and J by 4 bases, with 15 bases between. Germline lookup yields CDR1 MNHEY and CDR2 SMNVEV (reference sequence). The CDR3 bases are TGTGCCAGCAGTTTCCGGGGGAGGACTAGCTATGGCTACACCTTC. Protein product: CASSFRGRTSYGYTF.

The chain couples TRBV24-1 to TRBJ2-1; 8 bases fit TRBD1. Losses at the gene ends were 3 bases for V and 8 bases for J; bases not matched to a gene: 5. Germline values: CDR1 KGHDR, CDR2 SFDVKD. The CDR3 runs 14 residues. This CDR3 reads CATSDPGTGDEQFF. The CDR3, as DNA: TGTGCCACCAGTGATCCCGGGACAGGAGATGAGCAGTTCTTC.

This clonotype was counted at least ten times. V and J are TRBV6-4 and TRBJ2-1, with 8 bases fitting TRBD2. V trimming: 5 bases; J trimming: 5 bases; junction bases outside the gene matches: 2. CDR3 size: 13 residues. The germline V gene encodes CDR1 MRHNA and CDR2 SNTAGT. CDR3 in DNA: TGTGCCAGCAGTCCGACTAGCGACAATGAGCAGTTCTTC. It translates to CASSPTSDNEQFF.

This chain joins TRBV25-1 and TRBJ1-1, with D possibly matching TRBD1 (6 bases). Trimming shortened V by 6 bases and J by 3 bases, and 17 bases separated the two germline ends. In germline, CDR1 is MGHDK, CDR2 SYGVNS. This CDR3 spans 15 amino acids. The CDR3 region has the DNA TGTGCCAGCAGCCCCCCTTGGGGGGCAGACACTGAAGCTTTCTTT. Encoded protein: CASSPPWGADTEAFF.

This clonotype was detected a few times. The CDR3: CASSAPDSGGAHRYNEQFF. The CDR3 bases are TGTGCCAGCAGTGCCCCGGATAGCGGGGGGGCCCACCGATACAATGAGCAGTTCTTC. V is TRBV6-2 or TRBV6-3 and J is TRBJ2-1; 11 nucleotides line up with TRBD2. V was pared by 5 bases and J by 4 bases, with 16 bases of the junction left unmatched. The length of the CDR3 is 19 residues. Germline assignment: CDR1 MNHEY and CDR2 SVGEGT.

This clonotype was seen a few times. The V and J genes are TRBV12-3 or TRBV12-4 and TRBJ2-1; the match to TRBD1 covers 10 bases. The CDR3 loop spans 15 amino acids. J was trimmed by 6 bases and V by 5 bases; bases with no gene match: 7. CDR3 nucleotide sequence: TGTGCCAGCAGTCGCCGGGGACAGGGGTTCAATGAGCAGTTCTTC. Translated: CASSRRGQGFNEQFF.

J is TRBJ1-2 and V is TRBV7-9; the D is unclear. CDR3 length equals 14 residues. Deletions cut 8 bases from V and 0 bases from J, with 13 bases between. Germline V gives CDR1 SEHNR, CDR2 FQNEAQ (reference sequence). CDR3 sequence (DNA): TGTGCCAGCGGCCTGTCGGCTACTAACTATGGCTACACCTTC. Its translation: CASGLSATNYGYTF.

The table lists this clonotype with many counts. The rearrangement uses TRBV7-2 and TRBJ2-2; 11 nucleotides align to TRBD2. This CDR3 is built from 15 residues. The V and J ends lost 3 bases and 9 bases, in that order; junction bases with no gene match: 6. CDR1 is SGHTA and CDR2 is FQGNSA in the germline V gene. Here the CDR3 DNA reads TGTGCCAGCAGCTTGTTTAGCGGGGGGGCCCGGGAGCTGTTTTTT. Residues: CASSLFSGGARELFF.

CDR3 in DNA: TGCGCCAGCACCCTCTCTGGGGACAGGGGGTTTTCGGAGCAGTTCTTC. It yields the protein CASTLSGDRGFSEQFF. The gene calls are TRBV5-1 and TRBJ2-1; 11 nucleotides align to TRBD1. With V trimmed by 6 bases and J by 10 bases, 15 bases remained unmatched. From germline, CDR1 is SGHRS and CDR2 YFSETQ. CDR3 size: 16 residues.

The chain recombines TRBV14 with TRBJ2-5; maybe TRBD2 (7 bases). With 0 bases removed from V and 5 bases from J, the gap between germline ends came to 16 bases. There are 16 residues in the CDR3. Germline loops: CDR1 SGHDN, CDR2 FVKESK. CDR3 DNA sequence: TGTGCCAGCAGCCAAGAACGGGGCGGGGGCGCGGAGACCCAGTACTTC. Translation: CASSQERGGGAETQYF.

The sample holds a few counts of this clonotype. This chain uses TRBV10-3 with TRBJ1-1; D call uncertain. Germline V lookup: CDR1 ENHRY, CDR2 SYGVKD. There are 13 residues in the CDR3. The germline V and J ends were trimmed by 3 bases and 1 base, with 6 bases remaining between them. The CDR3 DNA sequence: TGTGCCATCAGTGACAGAGCGAACACTGAAGCTTTCTTT. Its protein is CAISDRANTEAFF.

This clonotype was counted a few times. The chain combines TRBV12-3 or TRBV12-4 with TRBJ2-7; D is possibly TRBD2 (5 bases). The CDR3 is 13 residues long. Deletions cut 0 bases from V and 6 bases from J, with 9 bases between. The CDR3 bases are TGTGCCAGCAGTTTAGCGGGAGCTTTCGAGCAGTACTTC. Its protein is CASSLAGAFEQYF.